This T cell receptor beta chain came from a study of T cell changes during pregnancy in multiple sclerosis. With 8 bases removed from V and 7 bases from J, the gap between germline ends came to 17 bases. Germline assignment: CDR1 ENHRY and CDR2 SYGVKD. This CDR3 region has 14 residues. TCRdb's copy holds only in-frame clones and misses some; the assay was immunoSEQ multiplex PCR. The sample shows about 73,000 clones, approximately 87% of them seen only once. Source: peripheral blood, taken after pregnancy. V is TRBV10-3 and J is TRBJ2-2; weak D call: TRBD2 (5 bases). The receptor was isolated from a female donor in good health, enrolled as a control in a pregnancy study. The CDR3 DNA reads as TGTGCCATCCCTCGAAGCCCGAGCGGCGGGGAGCTGTTTTTT. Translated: CAIPRSPSGGELFF.